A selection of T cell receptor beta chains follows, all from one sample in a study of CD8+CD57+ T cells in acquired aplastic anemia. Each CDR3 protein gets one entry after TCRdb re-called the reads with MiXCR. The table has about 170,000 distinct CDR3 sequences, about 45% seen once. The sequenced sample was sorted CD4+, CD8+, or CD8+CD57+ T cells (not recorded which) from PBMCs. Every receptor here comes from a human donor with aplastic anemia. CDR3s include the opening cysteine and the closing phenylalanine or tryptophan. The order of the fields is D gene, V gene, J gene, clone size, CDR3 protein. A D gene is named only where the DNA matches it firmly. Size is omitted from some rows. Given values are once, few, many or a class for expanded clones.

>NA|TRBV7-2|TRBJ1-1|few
CASSPGFNTEAFF
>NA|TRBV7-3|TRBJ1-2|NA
CASSPLAGGLRMGYTF
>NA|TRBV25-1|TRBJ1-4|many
CASSEWGREKLFF
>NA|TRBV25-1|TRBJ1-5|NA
CASSESTVNRPQHF
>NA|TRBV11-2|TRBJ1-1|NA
CASSLIWTVNTEAFF
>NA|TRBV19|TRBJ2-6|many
CASSIPMSGANVLTF
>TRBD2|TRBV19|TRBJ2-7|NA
CASSFGTSVYEQYF
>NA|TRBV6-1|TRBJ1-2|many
CASFLPNPGYGYTF
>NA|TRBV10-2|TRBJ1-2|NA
CASRPALSGNYGYTF
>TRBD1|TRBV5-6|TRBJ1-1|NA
CASSRQGETEAFF
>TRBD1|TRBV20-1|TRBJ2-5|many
CSASRQGGPQETQYF
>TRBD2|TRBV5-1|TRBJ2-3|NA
CASSWEGRTDTQYF
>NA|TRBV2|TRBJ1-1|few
CASSEGTEAFF